This passage covers 14 T cell receptor beta chains from one sample sequenced in a study of cytomegalovirus exposure and HLA in healthy donors. Method: immunoSEQ multiplex PCR; TCRdb's copy keeps in-frame clones and lacks some. The sample holds fewer than 200,000 clones; roughly 90% are singletons and the top ten take under 4.5%. Sequencing was done on a sample of PBMCs. These receptor sequences come from a man younger than 35 in good health and CMV-seropositive.

This clone was seen a few times. This chain uses TRBV27 with TRBJ2-3; TRBD2 matches 7 bases. The CDR3 loop spans 16 amino acids. V was pared by 6 bases and J by 2 bases, with 11 bases of the junction left unmatched. Germline CDR1 reads MNHEY; CDR2 reads SMNVEV (reference sequence). Here the CDR3 DNA reads TGTGCCAGCAGCTCTAGGACTAGTTGGGCCACAGATACGCAGTATTTT. It is translated as CASSSRTSWATDTQYF.

The chain recombines TRBV19 with TRBJ2-1; 11 bases are a match to TRBD2. With V trimmed by 4 bases and J by 7 bases, 9 bases remained unmatched. Germline V gene lookup returns CDR1 LNHDA and CDR2 SQIVND (reference sequence). The CDR3 contains 16 residues. The CDR3 DNA sequence: TGTGCCAGTAGTAAGGGACTAGCGGAAGGTGGGAATGAGCAGTTCTTC. Translating gives CASSKGLAEGGNEQFF.

In nucleotides, the CDR3 is TGTGCCACCGGGAGACTAGCGGGATACTACGAGCAGTACTTC. Amino acids: CATGRLAGYYEQYF. The chain couples TRBV28 to TRBJ2-7; the match to TRBD2 covers 11 bases. Germline-derived CDR1 and CDR2 are MDHEN and SYDVKM. V dropped 10 bases and J dropped 3; count of bases not matched to a gene: 8. There are 14 residues in the CDR3.

The gene calls are TRBV4-1 and TRBJ2-3, with TRBD2 matching 7 bases. The CDR3 is 16 amino acids. CDR1 MGHRA and CDR2 YSYEKL come from the germline V gene. V trimming: 1 base; J trimming: 6 bases; junction bases outside the gene matches: 10. CDR3 nucleotides: TGCGCCAGCAGCCAAGGATCCCAGCGGGGTTTTGATACGCAGTATTTT. Its protein product is CASSQGSQRGFDTQYF.

The chain couples TRBV6-1 to TRBJ1-1; a weak D match, TRBD1 (5 bases). V was cut by 3 bases and J by 7 bases, with 15 bases left in between. The CDR3 consists of 14 residues. Germline CDR1 MNHNS, CDR2 SASEGT. For the CDR3, the DNA is TGTGCCAGCAGTGAGGAGGGACGCCAGATTGAAGCTTTCTTT. This sequence encodes CASSEEGRQIEAFF.

This rearrangement joins TRBV10-3 to TRBJ2-5, with TRBD2 matching over 12 bases. The junction had 11 bases not matched to a gene; V was cut back by 4 bases and J by 5 bases. The CDR3 runs 17 residues. Germline V lookup: CDR1 ENHRY, CDR2 SYGVKD. CDR3 DNA sequence: TGTGCCATCAGTGCAAGGACTAGCGGGATTCTAGAGGAGACCCAGTACTTC. It translates to CAISARTSGILEETQYF.

The chain employs TRBV10-3 and TRBJ2-1; 12 nucleotides match TRBD2. The J segment lost 9 bases and the V segment lost 4 bases, leaving 7 bases of the junction unmatched. Germline V gene lookup returns CDR1 ENHRY and CDR2 SYGVKD. This CDR3 region has 15 residues. CDR3 amino acids: CAISALAGGESEQFF. The CDR3 nucleotides are TGTGCCATCAGTGCACTAGCGGGAGGTGAGTCTGAGCAGTTCTTC.

The J gene is TRBJ1-2, the V gene TRBV21-1; TRBD1, as called in the table, went unchecked against the DNA. TRBV21-1 is assigned pseudogene status. The CDR3 runs to 16 residues. DNA of the CDR3: TGTGCCAGCAGCAAAGGGCCCCGACAGGGGTACTATGGCTACACCTTC. Its translation is CASSKGPRQGYYGYTF.

The V gene is TRBV13, the J gene TRBJ2-7; 11 nucleotides line up with TRBD2. This CDR3 contains 14 residues. Trimming took 4 bases from V and 5 from J; bases not matched to a gene: 4. Looked up from germline, CDR1 is PRHDT and CDR2 is FYEKMQ (reference sequence). For the CDR3, the DNA is TGTGCCAGCAGCTCGGGACTAGCGGCCCACGAGCAGTACTTC. This codes for CASSSGLAAHEQYF.

The chain has TRBV27 and TRBJ2-5; no clear D. Trimming pared 6 bases from V and 0 bases from J, leaving 8 bases between. Germline V gene data show CDR1 as MNHEY and CDR2 as SMNVEV (reference sequence). The CDR3 has 13 residues. As DNA, the CDR3 is TGTGCCAGCAGAACTACGTACCAAGAGACCCAGTACTTC. Its translation: CASRTTYQETQYF.

The rearrangement uses TRBV7-6 and TRBJ2-3; 8 nucleotides align to TRBD1. CDR1 and CDR2 from the germline V gene are SGHVS and FNYEAQ. The CDR3 is made up of 16 amino acids. J gave up 4 bases and V 5 bases, and 11 bases lay outside the gene matches. In nucleotides, the CDR3 is TGTGCCAGCAGCAACGGACAGGGAAGCATTGCAGATACGCAGTATTTT. Protein sequence: CASSNGQGSIADTQYF.

The chain is built from TRBV7-2 and TRBJ2-6; D uncertain. The V and J ends lost 5 bases and 4 bases respectively, with 12 bases between them. The germline V gene encodes CDR1 SGHTA and CDR2 FQGNSA. The CDR3 extends over 15 amino acids. For the CDR3, the DNA is TGTGCCAGCAGCCCCCGGAGTGGAGGGGCCAACGTCCTGACTTTC. Translating it yields CASSPRSGGANVLTF.

This chain links TRBV5-4 with TRBJ2-5; 9 bases align to TRBD1. Looked up from germline, CDR1 is SGHNT and CDR2 is YYREEE (reference sequence). There are 15 residues in the CDR3. With V trimmed by 0 bases and J by 5 bases, 5 bases remained unmatched. In nucleotides, the CDR3 is TGTGCCAGCAGCTTGGTCGGGACAGGGAGGGAGACCCAGTACTTC. Residues: CASSLVGTGRETQYF. Variable domain in full (rest from reference TRBV5-4 and TRBJ2-5): ETGVTQSPTHLIKTRGQQVTLRCSSQSGHNTVSWYQQALGQGPQFIFQYYREEENGRGNFPPRFSGLQFPNYSSELNVNALELDDSALYLCASSLVGTGRETQYFGPGTRLLVL.

This sequence joins TRBV29-1 and TRBJ2-3; 9 bases fit TRBD2. This CDR3 contains 15 residues. Germline V lookup: CDR1 SQVTM, CDR2 ANQGSEA. After removal of 3 bases from V and 3 bases from J, the junction contained 7 bases not matched to a gene. The CDR3 sequence is CSVELAGIRTDTQYF. The CDR3 nucleotides are TGCAGCGTTGAGCTAGCGGGAATTAGGACAGATACGCAGTATTTT.